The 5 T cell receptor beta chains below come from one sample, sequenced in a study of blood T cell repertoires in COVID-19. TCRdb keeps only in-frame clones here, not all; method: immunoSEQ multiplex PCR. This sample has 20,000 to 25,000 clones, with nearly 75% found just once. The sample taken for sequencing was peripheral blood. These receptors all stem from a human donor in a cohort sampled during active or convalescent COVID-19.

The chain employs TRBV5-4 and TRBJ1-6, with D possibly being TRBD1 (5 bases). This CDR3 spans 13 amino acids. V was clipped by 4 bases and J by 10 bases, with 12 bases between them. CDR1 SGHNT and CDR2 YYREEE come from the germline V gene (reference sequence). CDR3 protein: CASSPPGGSPLHF. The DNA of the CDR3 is TGTGCCAGCAGCCCTCCGGGGGGGTCACCCCTCCACTTT.

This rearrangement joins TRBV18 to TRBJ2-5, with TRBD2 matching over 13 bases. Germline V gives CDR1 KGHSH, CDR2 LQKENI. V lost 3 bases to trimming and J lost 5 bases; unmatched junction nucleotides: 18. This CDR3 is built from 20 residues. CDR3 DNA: TGTGCCAGCTCACCTTTACCGAGGACTAGCGGGAGACTAATACTGGAGACCCAGTACTTC. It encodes CASSPLPRTSGRLILETQYF.

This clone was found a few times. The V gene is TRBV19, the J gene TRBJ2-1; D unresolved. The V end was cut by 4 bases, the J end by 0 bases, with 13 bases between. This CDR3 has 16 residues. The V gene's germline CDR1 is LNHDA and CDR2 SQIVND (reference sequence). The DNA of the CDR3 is TGTGCCAGTAGTAAAGCCTTCCGTTCCTCCTACAATGAGCAGTTCTTC. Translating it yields CASSKAFRSSYNEQFF.

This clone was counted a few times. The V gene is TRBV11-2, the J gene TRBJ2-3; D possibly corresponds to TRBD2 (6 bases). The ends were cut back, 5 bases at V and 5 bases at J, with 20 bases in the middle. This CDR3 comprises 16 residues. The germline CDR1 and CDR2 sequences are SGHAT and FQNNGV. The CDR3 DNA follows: TGTGCCAGCAGCCCCCGACTAGAGGGCCGGGGAGATACGCAGTATTTT. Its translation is CASSPRLEGRGDTQYF.

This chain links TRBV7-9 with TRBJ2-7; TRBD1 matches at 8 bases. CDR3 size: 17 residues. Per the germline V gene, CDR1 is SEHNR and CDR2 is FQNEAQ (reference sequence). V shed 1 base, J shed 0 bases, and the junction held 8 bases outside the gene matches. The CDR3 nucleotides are TGTGCCAGCAGCTTAGAGGGGTGGACAGGGAGCTCCTACGAGCAGTACTTC. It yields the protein CASSLEGWTGSSYEQYF.